This TCR beta chain was profiled in a study of Graves' ophthalmopathy and Graves' hyperthyroidism. About the study: Peripheral blood was gathered at the point of initial diagnosis, before any treatment started. General observations from the study: Detection in blood was also observed for most expanded thyroid clonotypes above 0.001 frequency.

This clonotype was detected ten times or more. The antigen is undetermined. CDR1 is MGHRA, CDR2 YSYEKL, per germline. V shed 1 base and J shed 6 bases, with 19 bases lying between them. CDR3 size: 17 residues. Thyroid ultrasound, orbital computed tomography, TRAb, serum thyroxine and clinical symptoms formed the basis of diagnosis. Amplification from RNA transcripts yielded the TCR beta CDR3 regions. HTBI-primed first-round RT-PCR preceded second-round multiplex PCR. TCRdb analysed the multiplex PCR reads with MiXCR anew, one entry per CDR3 protein. In the table there are 350,000 to 450,000 distinct CDR3 sequences, approximately 20% of which are singletons.

J is TRBJ1-5 and V is TRBV4-1; D is perhaps TRBD1 (6 bases). The receptor comes from a woman aged 18 to 35 with Graves' ophthalmopathy. The sequencing sample was made of peripheral blood. The CDR3 reads CASSQGGLLQGFQPQHF. In DNA, the CDR3 is TGCGCCAGCAGCCAAGGTGGGCTTCTACAGGGATTTCAGCCCCAGCATTTT.